The rows below give T cell receptor beta chains drawn from one sample of a study of blood T cells in healthy people across ages. TCRdb re-derived calls from the 5' RACE reads in MiXCR, one entry per CDR3 protein. The sample includes approximately 900,000 distinct CDR3 sequences, around 48% of them seen just once. The sequencing sample was made of blood. The receptors shown here come from a man aged 30 to 39 in good health. The CDR3 runs from the conserved cysteine through the conserved F or W. The order of the fields is clone size, D gene, CDR3 length, V gene, J gene, CDR3 DNA, CDR3 protein. A D gene is named only where the DNA matches it firmly. Rows may omit the clone size; those that give it use once, few, many or a size class.

clone_size: few
d_call: TRBD2
cdr3_length: 17
v_call: TRBV5-1
j_call: TRBJ2-1
cdr3_nt: TGCGCCAGCAGCTTACTAGCGGGGGAAAGCTCCTACAATGAGCAGTTCTTC
cdr3_aa: CASSLLAGESSYNEQFF

clone_size: .
d_call: .
cdr3_length: 14
v_call: TRBV4-2
j_call: TRBJ2-5
cdr3_nt: TGTGCCAGCAGCCAAGAGAACTCCCAAGAGACCCAGTACTTC
cdr3_aa: CASSQENSQETQYF

clone_size: .
d_call: .
cdr3_length: 13
v_call: TRBV6-4
j_call: TRBJ2-5
cdr3_nt: TGTGCCAGCAGTCCATCGGAGATCGAGACCCAGTACTTC
cdr3_aa: CASSPSEIETQYF

clone_size: .
d_call: .
cdr3_length: 14
v_call: TRBV2
j_call: TRBJ1-1
cdr3_nt: TGTGCCAGCAGTGAAGGGGGGCAGAACACTGAAGCTTTCTTT
cdr3_aa: CASSEGGQNTEAFF

clone_size: .
d_call: .
cdr3_length: 14
v_call: TRBV10-3
j_call: TRBJ2-1
cdr3_nt: TGTGCCATCAGTGTCCAGAAAGACCACAATGAGCAGTTCTTC
cdr3_aa: CAISVQKDHNEQFF

clone_size: .
d_call: TRBD1
cdr3_length: 16
v_call: TRBV2
j_call: TRBJ1-4
cdr3_nt: TGTGCCAGCATCCGGGACAGGGGGGCAACTAATGAAAAACTGTTTTTT
cdr3_aa: CASIRDRGATNEKLFF

clone_size: .
d_call: TRBD1
cdr3_length: 16
v_call: TRBV4-1
j_call: TRBJ1-6
cdr3_nt: TGCGCCAGCAGCCAAGGACCCGGGACAGTCAATTCACCCCTCCACTTT
cdr3_aa: CASSQGPGTVNSPLHF

clone_size: few
d_call: .
cdr3_length: 13
v_call: TRBV5-1
j_call: TRBJ2-7
cdr3_nt: TGCGCCAGCAGCGTACAGAACTCCTACGAGCAGTACTTC
cdr3_aa: CASSVQNSYEQYF

clone_size: .
d_call: .
cdr3_length: 13
v_call: TRBV30
j_call: TRBJ1-5
cdr3_nt: TGTGCCTGGAGTTGGGGGCCCAATCAGCCCCAGCATTTT
cdr3_aa: CAWSWGPNQPQHF

clone_size: .
d_call: TRBD1
cdr3_length: 13
v_call: TRBV29-1
j_call: TRBJ1-1
cdr3_nt: TGCAGCGGGTTGAAGACAGGGACCCCTGAAGCTTTCTTT
cdr3_aa: CSGLKTGTPEAFF

clone_size: .
d_call: TRBD1
cdr3_length: 15
v_call: TRBV6-5
j_call: TRBJ1-1
cdr3_nt: TGTGCCAGCAGTTTTATACAGGGGATCGACACTGAAGCTTTCTTT
cdr3_aa: CASSFIQGIDTEAFF

clone_size: .
d_call: .
cdr3_length: 16
v_call: TRBV7-2
j_call: TRBJ2-3
cdr3_nt: TGTGCCAGCAGCTGGGACCGGGACAACCCCACAGATACGCAGTATTTT
cdr3_aa: CASSWDRDNPTDTQYF

clone_size: many
d_call: .
cdr3_length: 13
v_call: TRBV10-3
j_call: TRBJ2-3
cdr3_nt: TGTGCCATCAGTGAGGAGGTCAGGGATACGCAGTATTTT
cdr3_aa: CAISEEVRDTQYF

clone_size: .
d_call: .
cdr3_length: 14
v_call: TRBV6-2/TRBV6-3
j_call: TRBJ1-1
cdr3_nt: TGTGCCATCCAGATGGGGGGAGGACGAACTGAAGCTTTCTTT
cdr3_aa: CAIQMGGGRTEAFF

clone_size: .
d_call: .
cdr3_length: 15
v_call: TRBV20-1
j_call: TRBJ2-6
cdr3_nt: TGCAGTGCTAGTCAAATCCCCTCTGGGGCCAACGTCCTGACTTTC
cdr3_aa: CSASQIPSGANVLTF

clone_size: .
d_call: TRBD1
cdr3_length: 13
v_call: TRBV20-1
j_call: TRBJ1-2
cdr3_nt: TGCAGTGCTAGAGAACAGGGGAAGGAGGGCTACACCTTC
cdr3_aa: CSAREQGKEGYTF

clone_size: .
d_call: .
cdr3_length: 17
v_call: TRBV7-9
j_call: TRBJ2-1
cdr3_nt: TGTGCCAGCAGCTTAAATTCGGCGGGGCAATCCTACAATGAGCAGTTCTTC
cdr3_aa: CASSLNSAGQSYNEQFF

clone_size: .
d_call: .
cdr3_length: 15
v_call: TRBV4-1
j_call: TRBJ2-2
cdr3_nt: TGCGCCAGCAGCCCTAGGGACACCGACACCGGGGAGCTGTTTTTT
cdr3_aa: CASSPRDTDTGELFF

clone_size: .
d_call: .
cdr3_length: 16
v_call: TRBV20-1
j_call: TRBJ1-5
cdr3_nt: TGCAGTGCTACCGGACAGTTATTTTTAAGCAATCAGCCCCAGCATTTT
cdr3_aa: CSATGQLFLSNQPQHF

clone_size: few
d_call: .
cdr3_length: 13
v_call: TRBV6-2/TRBV6-3
j_call: TRBJ2-1
cdr3_nt: TGTGCCTCAATCAGGGCCTCCTACAATGAGCAGTTCTTC
cdr3_aa: CASIRASYNEQFF

clone_size: .
d_call: .
cdr3_length: 15
v_call: TRBV5-5
j_call: TRBJ1-5
cdr3_nt: TGTGCCAGCAGCACAGGCGGAGATAGCAATCAGCCCCAGCATTTT
cdr3_aa: CASSTGGDSNQPQHF

clone_size: few
d_call: .
cdr3_length: 17
v_call: TRBV7-2
j_call: TRBJ1-2
cdr3_nt: TGTGCCAGCAGGTACCAGTCTCAGACATTCGCTAACTATGGCTACACCTTC
cdr3_aa: CASRYQSQTFANYGYTF

clone_size: .
d_call: .
cdr3_length: 12
v_call: TRBV3-1
j_call: TRBJ2-3
cdr3_nt: TGTGCCAGCAGGCTCGAGGGGGGGACGCAGTATTTT
cdr3_aa: CASRLEGGTQYF

clone_size: many
d_call: .
cdr3_length: 14
v_call: TRBV28
j_call: TRBJ2-3
cdr3_nt: TGTGCCAGCATCGGGTGGACTAGCACAGATACGCAGTATTTT
cdr3_aa: CASIGWTSTDTQYF

clone_size: few
d_call: .
cdr3_length: 15
v_call: TRBV3-1
j_call: TRBJ1-2
cdr3_nt: TGTGCCAGCAGCCAAGTATTGGGGGAAACCTATGGCTACACCTTC
cdr3_aa: CASSQVLGETYGYTF

clone_size: few
d_call: .
cdr3_length: 17
v_call: TRBV5-1
j_call: TRBJ2-1
cdr3_nt: TGCGCCAGCAGCTTGTTATCGACAGGTCACTCCTACAATGAGCAGTTCTTC
cdr3_aa: CASSLLSTGHSYNEQFF

clone_size: once
d_call: .
cdr3_length: 13
v_call: TRBV12-3/TRBV12-4
j_call: TRBJ1-5
cdr3_nt: TGTGCCAGCAGTTCTGAGGGGGATCAGCCCCAGCATTTT
cdr3_aa: CASSSEGDQPQHF

clone_size: .
d_call: .
cdr3_length: 14
v_call: TRBV29-1
j_call: TRBJ1-4
cdr3_nt: TGCAGCGTTGATACGGGACAATCTAATGAAAAACTGTTTTTT
cdr3_aa: CSVDTGQSNEKLFF

clone_size: few
d_call: .
cdr3_length: 14
v_call: TRBV7-9
j_call: TRBJ1-2
cdr3_nt: TGTGCCAGCAGCTTAGGACAGGACTTTGAAGGCTACACCTTC
cdr3_aa: CASSLGQDFEGYTF

clone_size: .
d_call: .
cdr3_length: 13
v_call: TRBV20-1
j_call: TRBJ1-5
cdr3_nt: TGCAGTGCTGGAGATTCGGGATCTCAGCCCCAGCATTTT
cdr3_aa: CSAGDSGSQPQHF

clone_size: .
d_call: .
cdr3_length: 15
v_call: TRBV3-1
j_call: TRBJ2-3
cdr3_nt: TGTGCCAGCAGCCAAGGGGGGGCCGCAGGAGGTACGCAGTATTTT
cdr3_aa: CASSQGGAAGGTQYF

clone_size: once
d_call: .
cdr3_length: 15
v_call: TRBV3-1
j_call: TRBJ2-2
cdr3_nt: TGTGCCAGCAGCCCCGACAGGCTGGGCACCGGGGAGCTGTTTTTT
cdr3_aa: CASSPDRLGTGELFF

clone_size: .
d_call: .
cdr3_length: 14
v_call: TRBV12-5
j_call: TRBJ2-7
cdr3_nt: TGTGCTAGTGCTCCCGGCGACAGCTCCTACGAGCAGTACTTC
cdr3_aa: CASAPGDSSYEQYF

clone_size: few
d_call: TRBD2
cdr3_length: 17
v_call: TRBV4-1
j_call: TRBJ2-5
cdr3_nt: TGCGCCAGCAGCCCGTCGACTAGCGGGGGGACCCAAGAGACCCAGTACTTC
cdr3_aa: CASSPSTSGGTQETQYF

clone_size: few
d_call: .
cdr3_length: 18
v_call: TRBV9
j_call: TRBJ2-6
cdr3_nt: TGTGCCAGCAGCGCCCCGACGGCACTCAGCTCTGGGGCCAACGTCCTGACTTTC
cdr3_aa: CASSAPTALSSGANVLTF

clone_size: .
d_call: .
cdr3_length: 14
v_call: TRBV29-1
j_call: TRBJ2-5
cdr3_nt: TGCAGCGTTAGTGGGGCGACTTTGAGAGAGACCCAGTACTTC
cdr3_aa: CSVSGATLRETQYF

clone_size: .
d_call: TRBD1
cdr3_length: 16
v_call: TRBV7-8
j_call: TRBJ2-7
cdr3_nt: TGTGCCAGCAGCTTAGCCTTTGAGACAGGGTTTGCCGAGCAGTACTTC
cdr3_aa: CASSLAFETGFAEQYF

clone_size: few
d_call: .
cdr3_length: 14
v_call: TRBV6-1
j_call: TRBJ1-1
cdr3_nt: TGTGCCAGCAGTGATGGGTTCCTGGGTGAGAAAGCTTTCTTT
cdr3_aa: CASSDGFLGEKAFF

clone_size: .
d_call: .
cdr3_length: 12
v_call: TRBV2
j_call: TRBJ2-1
cdr3_nt: TGTGCCAAACAGAAGGGGAATGGGGGGCAGTTCTTC
cdr3_aa: CAKQKGNGGQFF

clone_size: .
d_call: TRBD1
cdr3_length: 16
v_call: TRBV28
j_call: TRBJ2-1
cdr3_nt: TGTGCCAGCCTCCGTGCCGGGACAGGGATGTACAATGAGCAGTTCTTC
cdr3_aa: CASLRAGTGMYNEQFF

clone_size: .
d_call: TRBD1
cdr3_length: 17
v_call: TRBV20-1
j_call: TRBJ1-4
cdr3_nt: TGCAGTGCTAGAGCCGAATTCGGACAGGCTGATAATGAAAAACTGTTTTTT
cdr3_aa: CSARAEFGQADNEKLFF

clone_size: many
d_call: TRBD2
cdr3_length: 19
v_call: TRBV20-1
j_call: TRBJ2-3
cdr3_nt: TGCAGTGCTAGAGAGAAAGGTACTGGGACTAGCGAGGGGACAGATACGCAGTATTTT
cdr3_aa: CSAREKGTGTSEGTDTQYF

clone_size: few
d_call: TRBD1
cdr3_length: 15
v_call: TRBV25-1
j_call: TRBJ2-1
cdr3_nt: TGTGCCAGCAGTAAAGGGGGCACCCCCTACAATGAGCAGTTCTTC
cdr3_aa: CASSKGGTPYNEQFF

clone_size: many
d_call: .
cdr3_length: 13
v_call: TRBV20-1
j_call: TRBJ2-7
cdr3_nt: TGCAGTGCTGCCCGGACAGATACCTACGAGCAGTACTTC
cdr3_aa: CSAARTDTYEQYF

clone_size: .
d_call: TRBD2
cdr3_length: 13
v_call: TRBV5-1
j_call: TRBJ2-5
cdr3_nt: TGCGCCAGCAAACTAGCGGGGGAAGAGACCCAGTACTTC
cdr3_aa: CASKLAGEETQYF

clone_size: .
d_call: .
cdr3_length: 16
v_call: TRBV27
j_call: TRBJ1-4
cdr3_nt: TGTGCCAGCAGTTCGATTGTCTCGGCAACTAATGAAAAACTGTTTTTT
cdr3_aa: CASSSIVSATNEKLFF

clone_size: few
d_call: .
cdr3_length: 14
v_call: TRBV27
j_call: TRBJ1-5
cdr3_nt: TGTGCCAGCAGTTTGGAGGGGCGCAATCAGCCCCAGCATTTT
cdr3_aa: CASSLEGRNQPQHF

clone_size: .
d_call: TRBD1
cdr3_length: 13
v_call: TRBV25-1
j_call: TRBJ2-5
cdr3_nt: TGTGCCAGCAGTGAAACATACACAGGGGGAGAGTACTTC
cdr3_aa: CASSETYTGGEYF

clone_size: .
d_call: .
cdr3_length: 14
v_call: TRBV24-1
j_call: TRBJ2-1
cdr3_nt: TGTGCCACCAGTGACGACCTAACGGGCAATGAGCAGTTCTTC
cdr3_aa: CATSDDLTGNEQFF

clone_size: few
d_call: .
cdr3_length: 15
v_call: TRBV2
j_call: TRBJ2-6
cdr3_nt: TGTGCCAGCAGTCAGGGTTTCTCTGGGGCCAACGTCCTGACTTTC
cdr3_aa: CASSQGFSGANVLTF

clone_size: .
d_call: .
cdr3_length: 13
v_call: TRBV3-1
j_call: TRBJ2-3
cdr3_nt: TGTGCCAGCAGCCACACTGATACAGATACGCAGTATTTT
cdr3_aa: CASSHTDTDTQYF

clone_size: .
d_call: .
cdr3_length: 14
v_call: TRBV11-2
j_call: TRBJ2-6
cdr3_nt: TGTGCCAGCAGAAGGCTCTCTGGGGCCAACGTCCTGACTTTC
cdr3_aa: CASRRLSGANVLTF

clone_size: .
d_call: TRBD2
cdr3_length: 17
v_call: TRBV20-1
j_call: TRBJ2-3
cdr3_nt: TGCAGTGCTAGAGATCCCCGGGTAGCGGGGTCCACAGATACGCAGTATTTT
cdr3_aa: CSARDPRVAGSTDTQYF

clone_size: .
d_call: TRBD1
cdr3_length: 14
v_call: TRBV12-3/TRBV12-4
j_call: TRBJ1-2
cdr3_nt: TGTGCCAGCAGTTTAGTAAGGGACAGGGGAGGATACACCTTC
cdr3_aa: CASSLVRDRGGYTF

clone_size: .
d_call: .
cdr3_length: 16
v_call: TRBV14
j_call: TRBJ2-5
cdr3_nt: TGTGCCAGCAGCCAAGATCCCGGACCAACTAAAGAGACCCAGTACTTC
cdr3_aa: CASSQDPGPTKETQYF